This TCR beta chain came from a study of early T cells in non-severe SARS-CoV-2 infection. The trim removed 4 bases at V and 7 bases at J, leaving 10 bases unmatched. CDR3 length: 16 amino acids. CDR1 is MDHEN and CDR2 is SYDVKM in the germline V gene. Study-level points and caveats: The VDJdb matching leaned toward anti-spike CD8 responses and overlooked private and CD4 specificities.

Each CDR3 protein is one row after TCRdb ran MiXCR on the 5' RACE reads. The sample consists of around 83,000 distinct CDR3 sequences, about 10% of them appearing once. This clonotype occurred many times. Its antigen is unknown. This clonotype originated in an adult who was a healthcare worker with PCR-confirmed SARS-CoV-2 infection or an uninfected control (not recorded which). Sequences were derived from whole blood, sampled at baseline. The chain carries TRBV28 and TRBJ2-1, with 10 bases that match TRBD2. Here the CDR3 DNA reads TGTGCCAGCAGTTCCCCGGGACTAGCGAATCAGAATGAGCAGTTCTTC. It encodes CASSSPGLANQNEQFF.